This TCR beta chain was sequenced during a study of cytomegalovirus exposure and HLA in healthy donors. Amplification used 60 Vbeta primers and 13 Jbeta primers. Original handling: Roughly 12 million shared chains were among approximately 80 million unique TCR beta chains counted in a later analysis. Sequencing used immunoSEQ multiplex PCR; TCRdb keeps in-frame clones, though not all of them. Clone size and the V and J calls come from that table; the DNA yielded D and trimming. Of 200,000 or so clones in the sample, 82% were seen once. With regard to this clone: What it binds is not known.

Germline V CDR1 and CDR2: MNHEY, SMNVEV (reference sequence). The CDR3 is 15 amino acids. V dropped 2 bases and J dropped 1; count of bases not matched to a gene: 4. Study-wide results and caveats: Productive status was seen about 87% or about 30% of the time for most TCR beta V segments in an earlier analysis. Associated with cytomegalovirus, according to the listing, were around 160 TCR beta chains. Presence/absence analysis assumed near-uniform sequencing depth across donors.

The clonotype comes from a woman between 35 and 50 years old in good health and CMV-seronegative. Sequenced material: PBMCs. The rearrangement links TRBV27 to TRBJ2-7; TRBD1 matches at 8 bases. Written as DNA, the CDR3 is TGTGCCAGCAGTTTAGTTGGGACAGGTTCCTACGAGCAGTACTTC. Residues: CASSLVGTGSYEQYF.